This TCR beta chain was found in a study of blood T cell repertoires in COVID-19. Study-level background: Italy, Spain and the United States were the sources of the convalescent and acute COVID-19 samples. Sources were T cells, B-cell-depleted T cells, or PBMCs; the material itself was cDNA or gDNA.

Seattle cases were enrolled at active infection and followed longitudinally. This CDR3 is built from 16 residues. Germline values: CDR1 SEHNR, CDR2 FQNEAQ (reference sequence). With V trimmed by 5 bases and J by 1 base, 10 bases remained unmatched. This clone showed up many times. In the original processing: Amplification with reference gene primers provided the estimates of nucleated cell counts. Clones were read by immunoSEQ multiplex PCR, and TCRdb kept only the in-frame ones, dropping some. V and J calls and clone size are copied from that table; D and trimming were computed from the DNA. The profile shows 200,000 to 300,000 clones, approximately 88% of them singletons.

The chain has TRBV7-9 and TRBJ2-7, with 8 bases aligning to TRBD1. The sequenced sample was peripheral blood. The sequence was obtained from a woman aged 25 to 39 with COVID-19, enrolled during active disease. CDR3 in DNA: TGTGCCAGCAGCCCGACCCAGGGGGCAAGTTCCTACGAGCAGTACTTC. Its protein is CASSPTQGASSYEQYF.